This T cell receptor beta chain came from a study of shared clonotypes between healthy human individuals. General observations from the study: The authors sampled blood alone, and tissue repertoires likely differ.

Profiled with immunoSEQ multiplex PCR; TCRdb holds only in-frame clones, not every one. The repertoire includes millions of clones, roughly 91% of them detected once, and around 1.7% sits in the top ten. The naive CD8 fraction comprised CD45RO-negative cells positively selected for CCR7 and excluded terminally differentiated effector memory CD45RA+ cells. Between the trimmed V and J ends, which lost 2 bases and 2 bases, there was a span of 7 bases. The CDR3 extends over 13 amino acids. Germline-derived CDR1 and CDR2 are SEHNR and FQNEAQ (reference sequence). This clone occurred once. The antigen is undetermined. Within the sample, other DNA sequences also encode this same CDR3.

The TCR was taken from a man aged 18 to 29 in good health. Some clones in this sample may be carry-over from other donors' samples. The chain combines TRBV7-9 with TRBJ2-7, with D maybe TRBD2 (6 bases). Sequencing input: naive CD8+ T cells from PBMCs. The CDR3 spells CASSLRGTYEQYF. DNA for the CDR3: TGTGCCAGCAGCTTACGGGGGACCTACGAGCAGTACTTC.